Reported below is one TCR beta chain. The source of the sample is a study of blood T cells in healthy people across ages. V was trimmed by 2 bases and J by 4 bases, leaving 14 bases between them. The CDR3 covers 16 residues. Germline V gene data show CDR1 as SNHLY and CDR2 as FYNNEI. Those donating, healthy Caucasian individuals from Russia, were aged about 6 to 95. A sample-barcoded 5' primer and a J-beta primer mix were used in a second PCR of about 7 to 12 cycles. In TCRdb, the 5' RACE reads were re-called with MiXCR into one record per CDR3 protein. Among hundreds of thousands of distinct CDR3 sequences listed, 20% to 30% were seen once. This sample also appeared in a second study, on T cells of mothers and their children. Per that paper: Each mother gave over 9.5 million TCR beta CDR3 reads; each child, about 3 million.

The source material was blood. This TCR was recovered from a boy aged 10-17 years in good health. The chain has TRBV2 and TRBJ2-2; D may match TRBD1 or TRBD2 (6 bases each). This chain's CDR3 is CASSELGGLGTGELFF. The CDR3 DNA sequence: TGTGCCAGCAGTGAACTAGGGGGGCTGGGCACCGGGGAGCTGTTTTTT.